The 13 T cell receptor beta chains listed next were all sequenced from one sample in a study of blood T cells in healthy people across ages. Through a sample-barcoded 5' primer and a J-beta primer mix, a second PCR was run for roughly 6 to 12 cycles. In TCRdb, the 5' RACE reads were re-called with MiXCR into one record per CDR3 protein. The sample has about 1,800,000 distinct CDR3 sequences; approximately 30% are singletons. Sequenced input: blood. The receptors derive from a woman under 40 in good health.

Here the CDR3 DNA reads TGTGCCTACGGATTCTCCTACGAGCAGTACTTC. Translation: CAYGFSYEQYF. The chain recombines TRBV10-3 with TRBJ2-7; no firm D call. The CDR3 runs 11 residues. V lost 11 bases to trimming and J lost 0 bases, with 8 bases between them. Germline CDR1 reads ENHRY; CDR2 reads SYGVKD.

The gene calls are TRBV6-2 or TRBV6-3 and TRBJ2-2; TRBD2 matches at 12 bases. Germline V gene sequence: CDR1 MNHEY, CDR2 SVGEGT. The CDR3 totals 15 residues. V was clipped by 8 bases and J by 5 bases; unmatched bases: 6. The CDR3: CASLQGTSGTGELFF. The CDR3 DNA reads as TGTGCCAGCCTTCAAGGGACTAGCGGGACCGGGGAGCTGTTTTTT.

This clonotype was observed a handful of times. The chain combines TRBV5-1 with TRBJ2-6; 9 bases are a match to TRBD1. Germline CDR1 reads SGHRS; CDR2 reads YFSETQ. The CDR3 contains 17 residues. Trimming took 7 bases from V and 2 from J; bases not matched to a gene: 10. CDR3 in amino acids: CASEHGQGQAGANVLTF. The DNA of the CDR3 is TGCGCCAGCGAACACGGACAGGGGCAAGCTGGGGCCAACGTCCTGACTTTC.

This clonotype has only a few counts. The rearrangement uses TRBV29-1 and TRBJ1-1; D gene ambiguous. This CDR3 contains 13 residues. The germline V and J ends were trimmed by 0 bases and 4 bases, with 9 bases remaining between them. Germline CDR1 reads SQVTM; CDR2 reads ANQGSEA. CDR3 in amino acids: CSVEEIVPTEAFF. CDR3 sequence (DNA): TGCAGCGTTGAAGAAATAGTCCCCACTGAAGCTTTCTTT.

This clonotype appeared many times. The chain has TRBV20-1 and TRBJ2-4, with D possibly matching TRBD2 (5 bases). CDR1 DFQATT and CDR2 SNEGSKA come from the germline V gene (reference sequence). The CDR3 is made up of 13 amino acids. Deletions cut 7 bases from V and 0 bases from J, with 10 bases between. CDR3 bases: TGCAGTGGGCGGGTTGTAGCCAAAAACATTCAGTACTTC. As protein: CSGRVVAKNIQYF.

In nucleotides, the CDR3 is TGCAGTGCTCCTGGTTCGAATCTCCAAGAGACCCAGTACTTC. Translating gives CSAPGSNLQETQYF. The V and J genes are TRBV20-1 and TRBJ2-4; D not resolved. TRBJ2-5 matches the DNA end more closely, so the J call is doubtful. This CDR3 contains 14 residues. The germline V gene encodes CDR1 DFQATT and CDR2 SNEGSKA (reference sequence).

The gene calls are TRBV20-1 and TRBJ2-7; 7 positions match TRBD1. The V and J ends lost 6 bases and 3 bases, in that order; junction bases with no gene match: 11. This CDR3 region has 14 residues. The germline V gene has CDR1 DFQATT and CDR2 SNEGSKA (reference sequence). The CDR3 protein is CSAQQGGPFYEQYF. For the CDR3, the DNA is TGCAGTGCCCAGCAAGGGGGCCCGTTCTACGAGCAGTACTTC.

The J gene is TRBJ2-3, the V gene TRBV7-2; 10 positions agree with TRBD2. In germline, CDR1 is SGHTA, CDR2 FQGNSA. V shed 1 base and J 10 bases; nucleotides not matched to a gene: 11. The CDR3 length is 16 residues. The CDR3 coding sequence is TGTGCCAGCAGCTTAGATACTAGCGGGGCCTCGGGTGCGCAGTATTTT. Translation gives CASSLDTSGASGAQYF.

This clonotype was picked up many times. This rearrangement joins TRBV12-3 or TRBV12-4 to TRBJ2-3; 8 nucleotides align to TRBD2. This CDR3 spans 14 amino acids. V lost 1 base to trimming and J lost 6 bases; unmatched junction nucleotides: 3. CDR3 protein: CASSLGREADTQYF. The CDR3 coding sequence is TGTGCCAGCAGTTTAGGGCGGGAGGCTGATACGCAGTATTTT.

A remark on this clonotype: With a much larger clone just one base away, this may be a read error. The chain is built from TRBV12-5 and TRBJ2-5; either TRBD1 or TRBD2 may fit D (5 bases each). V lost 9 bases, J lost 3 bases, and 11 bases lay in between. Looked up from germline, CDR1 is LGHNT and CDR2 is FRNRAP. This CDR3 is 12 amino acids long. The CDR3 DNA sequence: TGTGCTAGCCGGGACGGGGAAGAGACCCAGTACTTC. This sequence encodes CASRDGEETQYF.

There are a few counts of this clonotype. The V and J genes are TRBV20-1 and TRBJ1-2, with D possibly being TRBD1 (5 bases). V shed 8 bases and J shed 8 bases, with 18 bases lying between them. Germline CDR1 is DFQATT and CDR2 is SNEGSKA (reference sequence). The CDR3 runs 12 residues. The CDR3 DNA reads TGCAGTTCCAGGGTCTCGGTGGACGGCTACACCTTC. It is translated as CSSRVSVDGYTF.

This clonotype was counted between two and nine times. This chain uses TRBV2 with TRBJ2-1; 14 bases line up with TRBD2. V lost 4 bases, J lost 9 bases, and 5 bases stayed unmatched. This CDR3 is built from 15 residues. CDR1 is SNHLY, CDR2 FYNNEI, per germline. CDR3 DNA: TGTGCCAGCAGTGGACTAGCGGGGGGGCTGGGTGAGCAGTTCTTC. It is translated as CASSGLAGGLGEQFF.

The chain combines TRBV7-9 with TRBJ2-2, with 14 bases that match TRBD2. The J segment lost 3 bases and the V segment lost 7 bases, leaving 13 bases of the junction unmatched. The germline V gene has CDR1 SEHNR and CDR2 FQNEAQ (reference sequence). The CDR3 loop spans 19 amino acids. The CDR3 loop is CASTQRETSGGVYTGELFF. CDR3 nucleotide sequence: TGTGCCAGCACCCAACGCGAGACTAGCGGGGGGGTATACACCGGGGAGCTGTTTTTT.